Listed here are 8 T cell receptor beta chains from one sample, sequenced in a study of cytomegalovirus exposure and HLA in healthy donors. It was with 60 Vbeta and 13 Jbeta primers that the PCR ran. Assay: immunoSEQ multiplex PCR; the TCRdb copy retains only in-frame clones and omits some. The sample contains approximately 200,000 clones, about 80% of which appear only once. Input material: PBMCs. The receptors were gathered from a young woman in good health and CMV-seropositive.

The chain couples TRBV5-1 to TRBJ2-1, with 16 bases identical to TRBD2. J lost 7 bases, V lost 0 bases, and 4 bases had no gene match. The CDR3 length is 17 residues. The V gene's germline CDR1 is SGHRS and CDR2 YFSETQ. CDR3: CASSLAPGLAGGNEQFF. The CDR3 nucleotides are TGCGCCAGCAGCTTGGCCCCGGGACTAGCGGGGGGGAATGAGCAGTTCTTC.

This clone was picked up one time. The rearrangement uses TRBV30 and TRBJ2-1; possibly TRBD1 for D (6 bases). The CDR3 runs to 14 residues. Germline lookup yields CDR1 GTSNPN and CDR2 SVGIG (reference sequence). Trimming removed 1 base from V and 6 bases from J, with 13 bases in between. CDR3 sequence reads: CAWSDAGETNEQFF. CDR3 coding DNA: TGTGCCTGGAGTGACGCAGGGGAAACCAATGAGCAGTTCTTC.

The J gene is TRBJ2-3, the V gene TRBV28, with 9 nucleotides matching TRBD1. This CDR3 comprises 17 residues. V lost 6 bases to trimming and J lost 0 bases; unmatched junction nucleotides: 10. Germline CDR1 is MDHEN and CDR2 is SYDVKM. The CDR3 bases are TGTGCCAGCAGCTGGGACAGGGCGACGTCTAGCACAGATACGCAGTATTTT. Translating it yields CASSWDRATSSTDTQYF.

Comments on this clone: Other DNA sequences of this sample code for an identical CDR3. The V gene is TRBV4-3, the J gene TRBJ2-6; D is ambiguous. The germline V and J ends were trimmed by 0 bases and 0 bases, with 6 bases remaining between them. CDR1 and CDR2 from the germline V gene are LGHNA and YSLEER. There are 16 residues in the CDR3. The CDR3 DNA reads TGCGCCAGCAGCCAAGATGCAGGCTCTGGGGCCAACGTCCTGACTTTC. Encoded protein: CASSQDAGSGANVLTF.

The chain combines TRBV1 with TRBJ2-4; TRBD2, the D gene given by the table, was not confirmed from the DNA. TRBV1 is assigned pseudogene status. The CDR3 spans 16 residues. The CDR3 here is CTSSQSGRLAKNIQYF. In DNA form, the CDR3 reads TGCACCAGCAGCCAAAGCGGGAGACTAGCCAAAAACATTCAGTACTTC.

J is TRBJ1-2 and V is TRBV6-1; D may be TRBD1 (5 bases). The CDR3 contains 14 residues. In germline, CDR1 is MNHNS, CDR2 SASEGT. V was cut by 8 bases and J by 5 bases, with 18 bases left in between. The CDR3 here is CASADGGLGYGYTF. The CDR3, as DNA: TGTGCCAGCGCCGACGGGGGTCTAGGATATGGCTACACCTTC.

The chain links TRBV6-1 to TRBJ1-6; no clear D. CDR3 size: 15 residues. CDR1 MNHNS and CDR2 SASEGT come from the germline V gene. V lost 7 bases, J lost 6 bases, and 16 bases lay in between. CDR3: CASNDNREVNSPLHF. CDR3 DNA: TGTGCCAGCAATGATAACCGGGAAGTTAATTCACCCCTCCACTTT.

The chain couples TRBV6-4 to TRBJ1-3, with D possibly matching TRBD1 (5 bases). The V end lost 8 bases, the J end lost 7 bases, and 24 bases lay between the germline ends. This CDR3 is 16 amino acids long. Germline V gives CDR1 MRHNA, CDR2 SNTAGT. As DNA, the CDR3 is TGTGCCAGCGGCCAGGGAGGAGGGGCAAGAGGTAACACCATATATTTT. Translated, it gives CASGQGGGARGNTIYF.